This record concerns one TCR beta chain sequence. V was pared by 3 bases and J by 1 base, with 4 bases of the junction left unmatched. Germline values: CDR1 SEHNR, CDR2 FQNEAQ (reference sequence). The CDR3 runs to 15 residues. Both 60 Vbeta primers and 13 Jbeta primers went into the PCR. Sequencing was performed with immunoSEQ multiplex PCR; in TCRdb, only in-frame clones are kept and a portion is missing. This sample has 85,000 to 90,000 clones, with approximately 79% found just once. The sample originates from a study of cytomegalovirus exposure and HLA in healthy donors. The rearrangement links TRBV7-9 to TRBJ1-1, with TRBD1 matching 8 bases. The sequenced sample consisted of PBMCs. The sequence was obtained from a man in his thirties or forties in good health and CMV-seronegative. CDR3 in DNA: TGTGCCAGCAGCTTCTCCACAGGGGGGAACACTGAAGCTTTCTTT. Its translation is CASSFSTGGNTEAFF.